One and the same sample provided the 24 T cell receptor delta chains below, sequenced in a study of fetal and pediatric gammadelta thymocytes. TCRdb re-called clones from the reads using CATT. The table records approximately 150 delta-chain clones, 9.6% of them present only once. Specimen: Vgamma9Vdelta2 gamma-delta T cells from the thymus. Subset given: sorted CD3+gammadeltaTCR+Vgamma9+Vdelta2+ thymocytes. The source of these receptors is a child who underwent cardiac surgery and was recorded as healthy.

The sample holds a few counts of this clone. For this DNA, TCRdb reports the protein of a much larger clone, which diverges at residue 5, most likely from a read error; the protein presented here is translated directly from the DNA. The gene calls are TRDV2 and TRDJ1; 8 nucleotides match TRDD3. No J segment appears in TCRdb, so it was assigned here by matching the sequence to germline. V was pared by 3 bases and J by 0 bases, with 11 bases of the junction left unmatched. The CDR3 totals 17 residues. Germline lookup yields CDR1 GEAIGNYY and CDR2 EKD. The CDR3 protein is CACDPVAGGDYTDKLIF. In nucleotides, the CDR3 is TGTGCCTGTGACCCCGTAGCTGGGGGAGATTACACCGATAAACTCATCTTT.

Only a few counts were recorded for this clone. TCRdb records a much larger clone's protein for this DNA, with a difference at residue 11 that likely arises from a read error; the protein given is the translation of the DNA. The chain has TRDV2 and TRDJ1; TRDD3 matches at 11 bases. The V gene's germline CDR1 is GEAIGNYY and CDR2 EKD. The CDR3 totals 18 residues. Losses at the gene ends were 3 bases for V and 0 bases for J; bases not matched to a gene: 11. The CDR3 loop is CACDATWGIHFDTDKLIF. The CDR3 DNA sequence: TGTGCCTGTGACGCGACCTGGGGGATACACTTTGACACCGATAAACTCATCTTT.

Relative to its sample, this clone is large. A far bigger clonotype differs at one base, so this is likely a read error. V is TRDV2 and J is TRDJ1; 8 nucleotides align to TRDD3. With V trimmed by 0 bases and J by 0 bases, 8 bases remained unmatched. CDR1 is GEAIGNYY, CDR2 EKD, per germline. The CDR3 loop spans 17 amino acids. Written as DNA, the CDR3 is TGTGCCTGTGACACCATAGCTGGGGGAGATTACACCGATAAACTCATCTTT. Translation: CACDTIAGGDYTDKLIF.

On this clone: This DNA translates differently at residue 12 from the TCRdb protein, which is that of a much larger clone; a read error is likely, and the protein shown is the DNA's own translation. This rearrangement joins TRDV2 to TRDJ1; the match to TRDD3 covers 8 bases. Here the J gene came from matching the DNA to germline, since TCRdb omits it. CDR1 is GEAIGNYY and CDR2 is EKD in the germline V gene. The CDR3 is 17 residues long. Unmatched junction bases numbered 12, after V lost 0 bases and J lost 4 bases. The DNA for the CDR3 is TGTGCCTGTGACACCGTAGCTGGGGGAGATTACAACGATAAACTCATCTTT. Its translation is CACDTVAGGDYNDKLIF.

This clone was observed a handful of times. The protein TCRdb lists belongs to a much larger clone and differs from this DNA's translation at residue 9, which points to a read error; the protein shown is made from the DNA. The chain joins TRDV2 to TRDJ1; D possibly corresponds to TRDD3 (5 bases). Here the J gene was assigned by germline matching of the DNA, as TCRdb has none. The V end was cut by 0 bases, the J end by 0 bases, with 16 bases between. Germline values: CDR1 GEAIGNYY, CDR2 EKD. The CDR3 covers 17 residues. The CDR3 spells CACDTVAGRDYTDKLIF. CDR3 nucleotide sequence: TGTGCCTGTGACACCGTAGCTGGGAGAGATTACACCGATAAACTCATCTTT.

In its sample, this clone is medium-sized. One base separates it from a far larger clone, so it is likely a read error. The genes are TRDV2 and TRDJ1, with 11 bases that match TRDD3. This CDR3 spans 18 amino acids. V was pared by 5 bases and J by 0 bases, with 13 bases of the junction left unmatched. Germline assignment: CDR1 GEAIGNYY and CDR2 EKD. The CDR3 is CACGATWGIHLDTDKLIF. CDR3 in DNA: TGTGCCTGTGGCGCGACCTGGGGGATACACTTAGACACCGATAAACTCATCTTT.

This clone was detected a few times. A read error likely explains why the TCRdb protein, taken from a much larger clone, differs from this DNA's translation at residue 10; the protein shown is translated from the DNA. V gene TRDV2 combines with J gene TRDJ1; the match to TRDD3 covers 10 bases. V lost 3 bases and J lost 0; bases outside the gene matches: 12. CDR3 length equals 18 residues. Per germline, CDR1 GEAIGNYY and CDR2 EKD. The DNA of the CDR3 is TGTGCCTGTGACGCGACCTGGGGGATATACTTAGACACCGATAAACTCATCTTT. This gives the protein CACDATWGIYLDTDKLIF.

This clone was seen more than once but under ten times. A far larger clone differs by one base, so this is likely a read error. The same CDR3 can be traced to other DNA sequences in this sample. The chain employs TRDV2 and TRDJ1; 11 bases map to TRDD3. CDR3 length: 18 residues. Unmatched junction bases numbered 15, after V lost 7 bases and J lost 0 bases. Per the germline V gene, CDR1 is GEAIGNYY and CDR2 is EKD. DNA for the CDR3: TGTGCCTGCGACGCGACCTGGGGGATACACTTAGACACCGATAAACTCATCTTT. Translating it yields CACDATWGIHLDTDKLIF.

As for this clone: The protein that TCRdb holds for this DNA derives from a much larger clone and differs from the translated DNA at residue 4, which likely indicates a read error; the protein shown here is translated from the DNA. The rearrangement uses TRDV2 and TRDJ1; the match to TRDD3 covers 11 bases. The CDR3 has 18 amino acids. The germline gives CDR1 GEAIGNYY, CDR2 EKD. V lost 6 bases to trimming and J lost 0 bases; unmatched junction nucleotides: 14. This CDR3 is CACNATWGIHLDTDKLIF. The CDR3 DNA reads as TGTGCCTGTAACGCGACCTGGGGGATACACTTAGACACCGATAAACTCATCTTT.

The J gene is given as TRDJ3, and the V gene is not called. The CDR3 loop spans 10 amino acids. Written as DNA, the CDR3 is TGCTCCGGGGACACCCGACAGATGTTTTTC. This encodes CSGDTRQMFF.

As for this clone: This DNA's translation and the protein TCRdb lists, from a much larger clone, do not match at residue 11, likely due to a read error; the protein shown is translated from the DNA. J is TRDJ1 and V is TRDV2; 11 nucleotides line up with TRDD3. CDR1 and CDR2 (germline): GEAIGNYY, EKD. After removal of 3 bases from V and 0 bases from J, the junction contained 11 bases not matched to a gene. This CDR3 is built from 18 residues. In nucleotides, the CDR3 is TGTGCCTGTGACGCGACCTGGGGGATACACTCAGACACCGATAAACTCATCTTT. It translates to CACDATWGIHSDTDKLIF.

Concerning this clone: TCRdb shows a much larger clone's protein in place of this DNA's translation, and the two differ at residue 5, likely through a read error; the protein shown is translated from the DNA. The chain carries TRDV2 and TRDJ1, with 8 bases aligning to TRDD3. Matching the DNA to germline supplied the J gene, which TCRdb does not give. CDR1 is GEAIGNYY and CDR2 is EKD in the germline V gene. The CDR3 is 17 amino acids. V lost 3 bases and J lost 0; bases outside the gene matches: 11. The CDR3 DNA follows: TGTGCCTGTGACTCCGTAGCTGGGGGAGATTACACCGATAAACTCATCTTT. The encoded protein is CACDSVAGGDYTDKLIF.

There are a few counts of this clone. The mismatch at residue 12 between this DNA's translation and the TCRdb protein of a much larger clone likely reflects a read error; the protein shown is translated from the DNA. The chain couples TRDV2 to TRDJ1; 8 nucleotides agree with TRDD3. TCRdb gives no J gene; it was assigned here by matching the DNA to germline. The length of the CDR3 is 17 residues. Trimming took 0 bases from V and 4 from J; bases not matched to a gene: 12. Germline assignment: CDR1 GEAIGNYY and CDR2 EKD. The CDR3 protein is CACDTVAGGDYIDKLIF. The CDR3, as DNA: TGTGCCTGTGACACCGTAGCTGGGGGAGATTACATCGATAAACTCATCTTT.

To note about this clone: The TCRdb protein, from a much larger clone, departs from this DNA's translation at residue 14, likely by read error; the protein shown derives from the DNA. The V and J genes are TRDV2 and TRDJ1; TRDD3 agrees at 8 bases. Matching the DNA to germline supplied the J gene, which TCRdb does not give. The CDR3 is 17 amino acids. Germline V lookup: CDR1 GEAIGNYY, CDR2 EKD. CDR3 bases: TGTGCCTGTGACACCGTAGCTGGGGGAGATTACACCGATGAACTCATCTTT. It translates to CACDTVAGGDYTDELIF.

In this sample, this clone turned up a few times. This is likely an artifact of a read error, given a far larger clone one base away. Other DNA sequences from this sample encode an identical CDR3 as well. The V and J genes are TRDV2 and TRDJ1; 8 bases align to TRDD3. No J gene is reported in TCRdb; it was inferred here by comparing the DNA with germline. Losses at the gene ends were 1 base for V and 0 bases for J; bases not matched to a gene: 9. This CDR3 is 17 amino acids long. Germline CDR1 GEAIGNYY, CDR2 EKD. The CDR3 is CACDTVAGGDYTDKLIF. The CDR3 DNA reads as TGTGCCTGTGACACAGTAGCTGGGGGAGATTACACCGATAAACTCATCTTT.

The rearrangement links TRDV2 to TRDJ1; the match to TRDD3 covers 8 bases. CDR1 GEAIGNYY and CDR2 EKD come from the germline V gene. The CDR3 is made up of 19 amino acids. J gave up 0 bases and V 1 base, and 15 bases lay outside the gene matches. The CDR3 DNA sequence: TGTGCCTGTGACACGGTAAAAAGCACTGGGGGCTCTTACACCGATAAACTCATCTTT. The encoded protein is CACDTVKSTGGSYTDKLIF.

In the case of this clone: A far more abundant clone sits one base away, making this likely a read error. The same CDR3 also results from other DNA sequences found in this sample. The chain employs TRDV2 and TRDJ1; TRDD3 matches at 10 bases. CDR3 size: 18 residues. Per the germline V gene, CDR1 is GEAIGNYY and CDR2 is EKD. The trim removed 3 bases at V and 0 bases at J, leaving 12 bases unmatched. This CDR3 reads CACDATWGIHLDTDKLIF. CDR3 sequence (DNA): TGTGCCTGTGACGCGACATGGGGGATACACTTAGACACCGATAAACTCATCTTT.

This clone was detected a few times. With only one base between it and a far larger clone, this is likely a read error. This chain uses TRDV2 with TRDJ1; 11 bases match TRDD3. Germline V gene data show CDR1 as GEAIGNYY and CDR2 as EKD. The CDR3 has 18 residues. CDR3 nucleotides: TGTGCCTGTGACGCGACCTGGGGGATACACTTAGACACCAATAAACTCATCTTT. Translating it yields CACDATWGIHLDTNKLIF.

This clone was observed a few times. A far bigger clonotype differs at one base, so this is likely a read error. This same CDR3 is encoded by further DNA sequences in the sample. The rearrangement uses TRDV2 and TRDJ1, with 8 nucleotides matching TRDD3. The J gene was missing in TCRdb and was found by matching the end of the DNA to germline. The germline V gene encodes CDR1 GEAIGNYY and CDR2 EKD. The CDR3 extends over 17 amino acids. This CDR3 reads CACDTVAGGDYTDKLIF. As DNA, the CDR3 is TGTGCTTGTGACACCGTAGCTGGGGGAGATTACACCGATAAACTCATCTTT.

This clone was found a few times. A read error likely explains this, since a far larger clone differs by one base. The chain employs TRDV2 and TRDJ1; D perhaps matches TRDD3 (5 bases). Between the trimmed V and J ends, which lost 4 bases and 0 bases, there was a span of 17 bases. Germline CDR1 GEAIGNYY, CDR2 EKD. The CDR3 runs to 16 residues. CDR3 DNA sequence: TGTGCCTGTGAGACCGGGAGAGGGGGCCACACCGATAAACTCATCTTT. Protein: CACETGRGGHTDKLIF.

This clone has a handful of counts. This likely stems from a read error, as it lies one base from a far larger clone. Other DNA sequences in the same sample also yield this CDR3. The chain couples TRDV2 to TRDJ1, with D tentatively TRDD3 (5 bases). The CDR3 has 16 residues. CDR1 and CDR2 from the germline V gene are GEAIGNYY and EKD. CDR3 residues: CACDTGRGGHTDKLIF. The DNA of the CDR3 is TGTGCCTGTGACACCGGGAGAGGGGGCCACACCGATAAACTTATCTTT.

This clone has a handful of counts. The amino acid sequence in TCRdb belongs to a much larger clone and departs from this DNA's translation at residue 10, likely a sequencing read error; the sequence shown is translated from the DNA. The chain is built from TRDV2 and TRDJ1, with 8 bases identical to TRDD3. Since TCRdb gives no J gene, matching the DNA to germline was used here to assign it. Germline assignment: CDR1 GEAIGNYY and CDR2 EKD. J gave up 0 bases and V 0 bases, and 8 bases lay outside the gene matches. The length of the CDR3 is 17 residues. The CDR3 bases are TGTGCCTGTGACACCGTAGCTGGGGGAGGTTACACCGATAAACTCATCTTT. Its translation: CACDTVAGGGYTDKLIF.

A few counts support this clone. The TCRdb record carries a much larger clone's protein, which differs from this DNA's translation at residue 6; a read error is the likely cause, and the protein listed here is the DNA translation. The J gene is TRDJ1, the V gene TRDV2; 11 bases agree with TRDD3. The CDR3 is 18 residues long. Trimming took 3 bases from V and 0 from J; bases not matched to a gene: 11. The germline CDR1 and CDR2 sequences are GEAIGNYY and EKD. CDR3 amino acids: CACDAAWGIHLDTDKLIF. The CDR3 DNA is TGTGCCTGTGACGCGGCCTGGGGGATACACTTAGACACCGATAAACTCATCTTT.

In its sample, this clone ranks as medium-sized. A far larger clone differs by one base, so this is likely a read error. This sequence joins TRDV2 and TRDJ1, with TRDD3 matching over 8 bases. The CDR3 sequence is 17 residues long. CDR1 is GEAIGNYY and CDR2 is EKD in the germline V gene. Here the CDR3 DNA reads TGTGCCTGTGACACCGTAGCTGGGGGAGATTACACCGATAAACCCATCTTT. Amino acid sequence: CACDTVAGGDYTDKPIF.